The rows below give T cell receptor beta chains drawn from one sample of a study of blood T cells in healthy people across ages. One entry per CDR3 protein, called by TCRdb with MiXCR from the 5' RACE reads. Of 800,000 to 900,000 distinct CDR3 sequences in the sample, around 62% were seen once. The sample consisted of blood. Receptor source: a man aged 30-40 years in good health. CDR3s include the opening cysteine and the closing phenylalanine or tryptophan. Each record gives: clone size, V gene, D gene, J gene, CDR3 protein, CDR3 DNA. A D gene is named only where the DNA matches it firmly. The size entry is marked missing in some rows and otherwise reads once, few, many or a size class.

once	TRBV4-3	TRBD1	TRBJ2-2	CASSPGQGGDTGELFF	TGCGCCAGCAGCCCAGGACAGGGGGGGGACACCGGGGAGCTGTTTTTT
-	TRBV27	TRBD1	TRBJ2-7	CASSPPGTEVYEQYF	TGTGCCAGTAGTCCACCTGGGACAGAAGTCTACGAGCAGTACTTC
-	TRBV10-3	-	TRBJ2-6	CAIGGSGRVSSGANVLTF	TGTGCCATCGGGGGAAGTGGCAGAGTTAGCTCTGGGGCCAACGTCCTGACTTTC
-	TRBV4-2	-	TRBJ2-5	CASSQGLSVGETQYF	TGTGCCAGCAGCCAAGGGTTATCCGTAGGAGAGACCCAGTACTTC
-	TRBV24-1	-	TRBJ2-1	CATGGGSYNEQFF	TGTGCCACCGGGGGCGGCTCCTACAATGAGCAGTTCTTC
-	TRBV11-1	-	TRBJ1-1	CASSHSGPEAFF	TGTGCCAGCAGCCACTCGGGCCCTGAAGCTTTCTTT
-	TRBV7-2	-	TRBJ2-7	CASSFHSLGYEQYF	TGTGCCAGCAGCTTCCATTCCCTAGGGTACGAGCAGTACTTC
-	TRBV7-9	TRBD2	TRBJ2-1	CASSLEELAGSLREQFF	TGTGCCAGCAGCTTAGAAGAACTAGCGGGGTCCCTGCGGGAGCAGTTCTTC
once	TRBV24-1	-	TRBJ2-7	CATSDSGLSYEQYF	TGTGCCACCAGTGACTCCGGACTGTCCTACGAGCAGTACTTC
-	TRBV27	-	TRBJ1-6	CASSGEDYNSPLHF	TGTGCCAGTTCAGGGGAGGATTATAATTCACCCCTCCACTTT
-	TRBV4-2	-	TRBJ2-1	CASSQNLRGEQFF	TGTGCCAGCAGCCAAAATCTCAGGGGTGAGCAGTTCTTC
-	TRBV5-6	-	TRBJ1-1	CASSFIEGMNTEAFF	TGTGCCAGCAGCTTCATAGAGGGGATGAACACTGAAGCTTTCTTT
-	TRBV3-1	TRBD2	TRBJ2-3	CASSQDHSGSGFTDTQYF	TGTGCCAGCAGCCAAGATCATAGTGGTAGCGGGTTTACAGATACGCAGTATTTT
-	TRBV5-1	-	TRBJ1-4	CASRRGSGEKLFF	TGCGCCAGCAGAAGAGGATCTGGTGAAAAACTGTTTTTT
few	TRBV24-1	TRBD1	TRBJ2-3	CATSDSAGTARDTQYF	TGTGCCACCAGTGATTCTGCCGGGACAGCTCGGGATACGCAGTATTTT
-	TRBV20-1	-	TRBJ2-2	CSVSQGPNTGELFF	TGCAGTGTTTCCCAGGGGCCGAACACCGGGGAGCTGTTTTTT
-	TRBV14	-	TRBJ1-2	CASSQGGGWGYTF	TGTGCCAGCAGCCAAGGTGGAGGGTGGGGCTACACCTTC
-	TRBV5-5	TRBD1	TRBJ2-7	CASSSDRGQYGQYF	TGTGCCAGCAGCTCGGACAGGGGGCAGTACGGGCAGTACTTC
-	TRBV20-1	TRBD2	TRBJ2-1	CSARDNLAGSSYNEQFF	TGCAGTGCTAGAGATAATCTAGCGGGGAGCTCCTACAATGAGCAGTTCTTC
-	TRBV5-6	TRBD1	TRBJ2-7	CASSARDRAHEQYF	TGTGCCAGCAGCGCCCGAGACAGGGCTCACGAGCAGTACTTC
-	TRBV6-1	-	TRBJ1-2	CATRTDRQANYGYTF	TGTGCCACTAGAACCGACAGGCAGGCTAACTATGGCTACACCTTC
-	TRBV28	TRBD1	TRBJ2-7	CASRTLTGEIAYEQYF	TGTGCCAGCAGGACCCTTACAGGGGAAATTGCCTACGAGCAGTACTTC
few	TRBV10-3	TRBD1	TRBJ2-1	CATAPVGGHNEQFF	TGTGCCACCGCCCCGGTAGGGGGCCACAATGAGCAGTTCTTC
-	TRBV29-1	-	TRBJ2-1	CSVDRSPVRPYNEQFF	TGCAGCGTTGACCGATCACCAGTCAGACCCTACAATGAGCAGTTCTTC
few	TRBV15	-	TRBJ1-1	CATSTHGANTEAFF	TGTGCCACCAGTACCCACGGGGCGAACACTGAAGCTTTCTTT
-	TRBV12-3/TRBV12-4	-	TRBJ2-7	CASSPQRIHEQYF	TGCGCCAGCAGTCCACAGAGAATCCACGAGCAGTACTTC
once	TRBV7-9	-	TRBJ2-7	CASSLGAKPYEQYF	TGTGCCAGCAGCTTAGGTGCCAAGCCCTACGAGCAGTACTTC
-	TRBV7-2	-	TRBJ2-7	CASSLSATREYF	TGTGCCAGCAGCTTATCCGCAACTAGGGAGTACTTC
-	TRBV28	TRBD1	TRBJ2-1	CASSWRGGAGSYNEQFF	TGTGCCAGCAGCTGGAGAGGGGGCGCAGGTTCCTACAATGAGCAGTTCTTC
-	TRBV12-3/TRBV12-4	-	TRBJ2-7	CASSLYGNSYEQYF	TGTGCCAGCAGTTTGTACGGGAACTCCTACGAGCAGTACTTC
few	TRBV27	TRBD1	TRBJ1-2	CASRGTGDGYGYTF	TGTGCCAGCAGGGGGACAGGGGATGGCTATGGCTACACCTTC
-	TRBV11-3	-	TRBJ2-3	CASSLGEHTDTQYF	TGTGCCAGCAGCTTAGGGGAGCACACAGATACGCAGTATTTT
-	TRBV20-1	-	TRBJ2-6	CSARHSGANVLTF	TGCAGTGCTCGACACTCTGGGGCCAACGTCCTGACTTTC
few	TRBV30	TRBD1	TRBJ2-7	CAWSDRGYEQYF	TGTGCCTGGAGTGACAGGGGGTACGAGCAGTACTTC
-	TRBV7-8	TRBD1	TRBJ2-1	CASSAGQGRYNEQFF	TGTGCCAGCAGCGCCGGACAGGGCCGATACAATGAGCAGTTCTTC
-	TRBV11-2	TRBD2	TRBJ2-5	CASSLVGGGVEETQYF	TGTGCCAGCAGCTTAGTTGGCGGGGGGGTAGAAGAGACCCAGTACTTC
-	TRBV29-1	TRBD1	TRBJ1-2	CSVLRTGRGGFYGYTF	TGCAGCGTCCTCCGGACAGGGCGAGGGGGGTTCTATGGCTACACCTTC
few	TRBV12-3/TRBV12-4	-	TRBJ2-5	CASGGRETQYF	TGTGCCAGCGGAGGTCGGGAGACCCAGTACTTC
-	TRBV6-5	-	TRBJ2-1	CASTQGDYNEQFF	TGTGCCAGCACCCAAGGGGACTACAATGAGCAGTTCTTC
-	TRBV10-3	-	TRBJ1-1	CVISESGDSKAFF	TGTGTCATCAGTGAGTCGGGCGACAGCAAAGCTTTCTTT
-	TRBV27	-	TRBJ2-1	CASFGGHHEQFF	TGTGCCAGCTTCGGGGGACACCATGAGCAGTTCTTC
-	TRBV20-1	-	TRBJ2-2	CSARTPDRSGELFF	TGCAGTGCTCGGACCCCAGACCGATCCGGGGAGCTGTTTTTT